Below are 7 T cell receptor beta chains sequenced from a single sample in a study of CD8+CD57+ T cells in acquired aplastic anemia. By flow cytometry, patients selected for sequencing had shown an expansion of CD8+CD57+ cells. Genomic DNA provided the template from which TCR beta VDJ and CDR3 profiles were obtained. MiXCR, run by TCRdb on the reads, gives a single entry per CDR3 protein. This sample has approximately 170,000 distinct CDR3 sequences, with approximately 51% found just once. The specimen was sorted CD4+, CD8+, or CD8+CD57+ T cells (not recorded which) from PBMCs. The receptors come from a human donor with aplastic anemia.

This clonotype was detected a few times. Sequence at one end of the junction differs from germline and may be a read error. The chain joins TRBV18 to TRBJ2-7; a weak D match, TRBD1 (5 bases). The V gene's germline CDR1 is KGHSH and CDR2 LQKENI. The CDR3 has 13 residues. CDR3 protein: CASSPDSSYEQYF. For the CDR3, the DNA is TGTGCCAGCTCACCCGACAGCTCCTATGAGCAGTACTTC.

The table lists this clonotype with many counts. The CDR3 region is CASSVVWGSGEAFF. DNA for the CDR3: TGTGCCAGCAGCGTAGTTTGGGGGAGTGGTGAAGCTTTCTTT. The chain has TRBV9 and TRBJ1-1; possible D gene TRBD1, 5 bases. CDR1 is SGDLS, CDR2 YYNGEE, per germline. CDR3 length: 14 residues. V was clipped by 0 bases and J by 7 bases, with 13 bases between them.

In its sample, this clonotype was seen a few times. In nucleotides, the CDR3 is TGTGCCAGCAGCCGGACTGAAGAGACCCAGTACTTC. Amino acid sequence: CASSRTEETQYF. The chain recombines TRBV11-2 with TRBJ2-5; D perhaps matches TRBD2 (5 bases). Between the trimmed V and J ends, which lost 5 bases and 3 bases, there was a span of 7 bases. The V gene's germline CDR1 is SGHAT and CDR2 FQNNGV. The CDR3 extends over 12 amino acids.

The gene calls are TRBV10-3 and TRBJ1-2; weak D call: TRBD1 (5 bases). Germline CDR1 is ENHRY and CDR2 is SYGVKD. The ends were cut back, 3 bases at V and 6 bases at J, with 11 bases in the middle. The CDR3 runs 13 residues. This CDR3 reads CAISDSGSNGYTF. The CDR3 DNA sequence: TGTGCCATCAGTGATTCAGGGAGTAATGGCTACACCTTC.

This clonotype was counted many times. The rearrangement uses TRBV7-2 and TRBJ2-1; 7 positions match TRBD1. CDR3 length equals 14 residues. With 3 bases clipped from V and 7 bases from J, the junction kept 6 bases outside the gene matches. Germline CDR1 is SGHTA and CDR2 is FQGNSA. CDR3 region: CASSFTDRVNEQFF. The DNA of the CDR3 is TGTGCCAGCAGCTTTACTGACAGGGTTAATGAGCAGTTCTTC.

This clonotype came up many times. The V call is TRBV9, the J call TRBJ2-2; D is ambiguous. Trimming pared 5 bases from V and 3 bases from J, leaving 8 bases between. Germline CDR1 is SGDLS and CDR2 is YYNGEE. The CDR3 runs 13 residues. The CDR3 sequence: CASSPTHTGELFF. For the CDR3, the DNA is TGTGCCAGCAGTCCCACCCACACCGGGGAGCTGTTTTTT.

The chain is built from TRBV5-1 and TRBJ1-3, with D uncertain. The CDR3 is 13 residues long. Germline V gene sequence: CDR1 SGHRS, CDR2 YFSETQ. V was trimmed by 0 bases and J by 3 bases, leaving 4 bases between them. CDR3 residues: CASSLENGNTIYF. The CDR3 DNA reads TGCGCCAGCAGCTTGGAAAATGGAAACACCATATATTTT.